Each of the 6 T cell receptor beta chains below was sequenced from the same sample in a study of cytomegalovirus exposure and HLA in healthy donors. The PCR used 60 Vbeta and 13 Jbeta primers. Profiling relied on immunoSEQ multiplex PCR, and the TCRdb table lists in-frame clones only, not all of them. The table includes around 120,000 clones, roughly four fifths detected once. Specimen: PBMCs. The receptors here all came from a woman under 40 in good health and CMV-seropositive.

The chain carries TRBV6-6 and TRBJ2-2; D possibly corresponds to TRBD2 (5 bases). The V end lost 7 bases, the J end lost 6 bases, and 18 bases lay between the germline ends. The CDR3 sequence is 15 residues long. Germline CDR1 reads MNHNY; CDR2 reads SVGAGI (reference sequence). In nucleotides, the CDR3 is TGTGCCAGCACTCTAGCCCCGACCTCGGCCGGGGAGCTGTTTTTT. It translates to CASTLAPTSAGELFF.

The rearrangement joins TRBV7-6 to TRBJ2-3; D may be TRBD1 (6 bases). Trimming stripped 1 base from V and 4 bases from J, with 15 bases between. Germline values: CDR1 SGHVS, CDR2 FNYEAQ. The CDR3 is made up of 16 amino acids. The CDR3 coding sequence is TGTGCCAGCAGCTTAGAGTGGGGGCGGATCGCAGATACGCAGTATTTT. Residues: CASSLEWGRIADTQYF. The full variable domain, completed using reference TRBV7-6 and TRBJ2-3, is GAGVSQSPRYKVTKRGQDVALRCDPISGHVSLYWYRQALGQGPEFLTYFNYEAQQDKSGLPNDRFSAERPEGSISTLTIQRTEQRDSAMYRCASSLEWGRIADTQYFGPGTRLTVL.

This CDR3 reads CASSWGQGRGNYGYTF. The CDR3 DNA reads TGCGCCAGCAGCTGGGGACAGGGACGAGGTAACTATGGCTACACCTTC. The rearrangement uses TRBV5-1 and TRBJ1-2, with 9 bases that match TRBD1. Trimming at V came to 3 bases and at J to 1 base, leaving 7 bases not matched to a gene. The germline gives CDR1 SGHRS, CDR2 YFSETQ. CDR3 length equals 16 residues.

V usage is TRBV7-7 and J usage is TRBJ1-6; a weak D match, TRBD1 (6 bases). CDR1 SSHAT and CDR2 FNYEAQ come from the germline V gene (reference sequence). Trimming removed 3 bases from V and 9 bases from J, with 12 bases in between. The CDR3 extends over 14 amino acids. The CDR3 protein is CASSLARGSSPLHF. DNA for the CDR3: TGTGCCAGCAGCTTGGCCAGGGGAAGTTCACCCCTCCACTTT.

CDR3 sequence: CASSPGEEQYF. CDR3 coding DNA: TGTGCCAGCAGCCCCGGGGAAGAGCAGTACTTC. The rearrangement uses TRBV5-5 and TRBJ2-7, with D perhaps TRBD2 (5 bases). Germline V gene sequence: CDR1 SGHKS, CDR2 YYEKEE (reference sequence). Trimming cost V 4 bases and J 7 bases, with 9 bases left between them. CDR3 length: 11 residues.

This rearrangement joins TRBV5-6 to TRBJ1-2; tentatively, D is TRBD1 (6 bases). This CDR3 spans 12 amino acids. CDR1 SGHDT and CDR2 YYEEEE come from the germline V gene. Trimming stripped 2 bases from V and 6 bases from J, with 8 bases between. In DNA form, the CDR3 reads TGTGCCAGCAGCTTAAACAGGGATGGCTACACCTTC. It encodes CASSLNRDGYTF.